These 32 T cell receptor beta chains share one sample of origin, sequenced in a study of blood T cell repertoires in COVID-19. Using immunoSEQ multiplex PCR, the repertoire was profiled, and TCRdb retains in-frame clones only, with some absent. In the table there are fewer than 200,000 clones, approximately 90% of which are singletons. Sample: peripheral blood. These receptors were collected from a man aged 60-69 years with active or convalescent COVID-19.

In this sample, this clone turned up once. This chain connects TRBV12-5 to TRBJ1-5, with TRBD1 as a possible D gene (5 bases). The V end lost 3 bases, the J end lost 3 bases, and 21 bases lay between the germline ends. The CDR3 is made up of 18 amino acids. CDR1 LGHNT and CDR2 FRNRAP come from the germline V gene. The CDR3 DNA follows: TGTGCTAGTGGTTTTTCAGACAGCCTTTCGGTGTACAATCAGCCCCAGCATTTT. This codes for CASGFSDSLSVYNQPQHF.

The rearrangement joins TRBV12-3 or TRBV12-4 to TRBJ2-2, with D uncertain. There are 12 residues in the CDR3. Trimming took off 4 bases at V and 7 bases at J, with 7 bases between the two ends. CDR3 coding DNA: TGTGCCAGCAGTTCGGGTAGCGGGGAGCTGTTTTTT. This sequence encodes CASSSGSGELFF.

This chain joins TRBV4-1 and TRBJ1-2, with D uncertain. The germline V gene encodes CDR1 MGHRA and CDR2 YSYEKL. Deletions cut 0 bases from V and 0 bases from J, with 5 bases between. This CDR3 comprises 14 residues. CDR3 DNA: TGCGCCAGCAGCCAAGAGGGCACTAACTATGGCTACACCTTC. Its protein product is CASSQEGTNYGYTF.

The chain carries TRBV12-5 and TRBJ1-5, with 10 bases fitting TRBD1. The CDR3 totals 17 residues. From germline, CDR1 is LGHNT and CDR2 FRNRAP. After removal of 7 bases from V and 0 bases from J, the junction contained 9 bases not matched to a gene. In DNA form, the CDR3 reads TGTGCTAGTGCCGCGGGACAGGGGACGTATAGCAATCAGCCCCAGCATTTT. Residues: CASAAGQGTYSNQPQHF.

The V and J genes are TRBV4-1 and TRBJ1-4, with D perhaps matching TRBD1 (5 bases). Per the germline V gene, CDR1 is MGHRA and CDR2 is YSYEKL. The V gene lost 0 bases and the J gene lost 2 bases, with 7 bases spanning the gap. This CDR3 contains 15 residues. Here the CDR3 DNA reads TGCGCCAGCAGCCAAGATCCAGGGACTAATGAAAAACTGTTTTTT. Its translation: CASSQDPGTNEKLFF.

V gene TRBV7-3 combines with J gene TRBJ1-3, with 9 bases lining up with TRBD1. From germline, CDR1 is SGHTA and CDR2 FQGTGA. Trimming at V came to 0 bases and at J to 1 base, leaving 7 bases not matched to a gene. The CDR3 runs to 18 residues. CDR3 DNA sequence: TGTGCCAGCAGCTTAACAGGAGACAGGGGGGAATCTGGAAACACCATATATTTT. Translated, it gives CASSLTGDRGESGNTIYF.

This clone was recorded once. The gene calls are TRBV3-1 (or the pseudogene TRBV3-2) and TRBJ1-6; 7 bases match TRBD1. V was pared by 4 bases and J by 8 bases, with 20 bases of the junction left unmatched. CDR3 length: 19 residues. Germline lookup yields CDR1 LGHDT and CDR2 YNNKEL (reference sequence). CDR3 sequence (DNA): TGTGCCAGCAGCCCGAGTAACAGGGGTTTCACGGGCGGGGATTCACCCCTCCACTTT. Residues: CASSPSNRGFTGGDSPLHF.

The rearrangement uses TRBV3-1 (or the pseudogene TRBV3-2) and TRBJ2-7; 9 bases agree with TRBD1. Germline loops: CDR1 LGHDT, CDR2 YNNKEL (reference sequence). J gave up 3 bases and V 3 bases, and 6 bases lay outside the gene matches. The CDR3 consists of 15 residues. CDR3 coding DNA: TGTGCCAGCAGCCATTTACAGGGGGCTGGCTACGAGCAGTACTTC. It is translated as CASSHLQGAGYEQYF.

This chain uses TRBV7-3 with TRBJ2-3, with TRBD2 matching over 13 bases. The germline CDR1 and CDR2 sequences are SGHTA and FQGTGA. This CDR3 region has 16 residues. The trim removed 4 bases at V and 7 bases at J, leaving 8 bases unmatched. The CDR3 protein is CASSSGTSGDTYTQYF. The CDR3 nucleotides are TGTGCCAGCAGCTCGGGGACTAGCGGGGACACCTATACGCAGTATTTT.

V and J are TRBV5-6 and TRBJ2-7; the match to TRBD2 covers 11 bases. Germline-derived CDR1 and CDR2 are SGHDT and YYEEEE. With V trimmed by 0 bases and J by 6 bases, 2 bases remained unmatched. The CDR3 runs to 14 residues. This chain's CDR3 is CASSLGLAGPEQYF. The CDR3 DNA reads as TGTGCCAGCAGCTTGGGACTAGCGGGGCCCGAGCAGTACTTC. Supplemented by reference TRBV5-6 and TRBJ2-7, the full variable domain reads DAGVTQSPTHLIKTRGQQVTLRCSPKSGHDTVSWYQQALGQGPQFIFQYYEEEERQRGNFPDRFSGHQFPNYSSELNVNALLLGDSALYLCASSLGLAGPEQYFGPGTRLTVT.

The chain links TRBV5-8 to TRBJ1-2; no clear D gene. The CDR3 is 13 amino acids. Germline V gives CDR1 SGHTS, CDR2 YDEGEE. V lost 4 bases and J lost 8, with 15 bases in between. The CDR3 DNA reads TGTGCCAGCAGCACCGGACTTCGATGGGGCTACACCTTC. Amino acid sequence: CASSTGLRWGYTF.

The rearrangement joins TRBV5-1 to TRBJ1-1, with unresolved D. This CDR3 comprises 15 residues. Trimming removed 0 bases from V and 1 base from J, with 10 bases in between. Per the germline V gene, CDR1 is SGHRS and CDR2 is YFSETQ. The CDR3 bases are TGCGCCAGCAGCTTGGTGAGGGAAGAGAACACTGAAGCTTTCTTT. Protein product: CASSLVREENTEAFF.

The chain couples TRBV5-1 to TRBJ2-1; 9 bases line up with TRBD2. CDR1 is SGHRS, CDR2 YFSETQ, per germline. The CDR3 has 15 amino acids. V shed 4 bases, J shed 3 bases, and the junction held 5 bases outside the gene matches. CDR3: CASSPGLAYYNEQFF. The CDR3, as DNA: TGCGCCAGCAGCCCGGGACTAGCTTACTACAATGAGCAGTTCTTC.

This chain connects TRBV27 to TRBJ1-2; 7 nucleotides align to TRBD1. CDR3 length equals 14 residues. V shed 3 bases and J 8 bases; nucleotides not matched to a gene: 9. From germline, CDR1 is MNHEY and CDR2 SMNVEV (reference sequence). CDR3 bases: TGTGCCAGCAGTTTGTTGGGGAAAGGGGGCGGCTACACCTTC. Translating it yields CASSLLGKGGGYTF.

The chain combines TRBV24-1 with TRBJ2-3; D is possibly TRBD2 (7 bases). The CDR3 is 15 residues long. CDR1 and CDR2 from the germline V gene are KGHDR and SFDVKD. V was shortened by 6 bases and J by 2 bases, with 14 bases between the two germline ends. The CDR3 loop is CATSSGGRNTDTQYF. DNA of the CDR3: TGTGCCACCAGTTCCGGGGGGCGTAACACAGATACGCAGTATTTT.

The J gene is TRBJ2-1, the V gene TRBV7-9; 9 nucleotides agree with TRBD2. The CDR3 consists of 15 residues. The germline V gene has CDR1 SEHNR and CDR2 FQNEAQ (reference sequence). The J segment lost 7 bases and the V segment lost 4 bases, leaving 8 bases of the junction unmatched. The CDR3 protein is CASSSPGLATNEQFF. The CDR3 DNA sequence: TGTGCCAGCAGCTCTCCGGGACTAGCCACGAATGAGCAGTTCTTC. Full variable domain (missing parts from reference TRBV7-9 and TRBJ2-1): DTGVSQNPRHKITKRGQNVTFRCDPISEHNRLYWYRQTLGQGPEFLTYFQNEAQLEKSRLLSDRFSAERPKGSFSTLEIQRTEQGDSAMYLCASSSPGLATNEQFFGPGTRLTVL.

This chain uses TRBV2 with TRBJ2-7, with a possible D match to TRBD1 (6 bases). The CDR3 covers 14 residues. CDR1 is SNHLY, CDR2 FYNNEI, per germline. Trimming took 7 bases from V and 0 from J, leaving 13 bases between them. DNA of the CDR3: TGTGCCAGCAAATTCAGGGGCAGCTCCTACGAGCAGTACTTC. Protein product: CASKFRGSSYEQYF. Looking up the rest from reference TRBV2 and TRBJ2-7 gives the full variable domain: EPEVTQTPSHQVTQMGQEVILRCVPISNHLYFYWYRQILGQKVEFLVSFYNNEISEKSEIFDDQFSVERPDGSNFTLKIRSTKLEDSAMYFCASKFRGSSYEQYFGPGTRLTVT.

The V call is TRBV30, the J call TRBJ2-3, with TRBD2 matching 12 bases. The germline V gene encodes CDR1 GTSNPN and CDR2 SVGIG (reference sequence). V lost 0 bases and J lost 8; bases outside the gene matches: 6. This CDR3 region has 15 residues. DNA for the CDR3: TGTGCCTGGAGTGTTCCTAGCGGGGGGGCCGGTACGCAGTATTTT. As protein: CAWSVPSGGAGTQYF. Using reference TRBV30 and TRBJ2-3 for the parts outside the CDR3, the full variable domain is SQTIHQWPATLVQPVGSPLSLECTVEGTSNPNLYWYRQAAGRGLQLLFYSVGIGQISSEVPQNLSASRPQDRQFILSSKKLLLSDSGFYLCAWSVPSGGAGTQYFGPGTRLTVL.

This chain uses TRBV5-4 with TRBJ2-3, with TRBD2 matching over 12 bases. This CDR3 is built from 16 residues. The V gene end was trimmed by 2 bases and the J gene end by 5 bases; junction bases not matched to a gene: 6. In germline, CDR1 is SGHNT, CDR2 YYREEE (reference sequence). The CDR3 loop is CASSFRLAGEGDTQYF. Written as DNA, the CDR3 is TGTGCCAGCAGCTTCCGACTAGCGGGGGAGGGAGATACGCAGTATTTT. The variable domain in full, completed from reference TRBV5-4 and TRBJ2-3, reads ETGVTQSPTHLIKTRGQQVTLRCSSQSGHNTVSWYQQALGQGPQFIFQYYREEENGRGNFPPRFSGLQFPNYSSELNVNALELDDSALYLCASSFRLAGEGDTQYFGPGTRLTVL.

The V gene is TRBV19, the J gene TRBJ1-5; D possibly corresponds to TRBD1 (5 bases). The CDR3 covers 15 residues. Trimming removed 1 base from V and 3 bases from J, with 10 bases in between. Germline V gives CDR1 LNHDA, CDR2 SQIVND (reference sequence). The CDR3 is CASSIGGAFNQPQHF. CDR3 nucleotides: TGTGCCAGTAGTATAGGTGGGGCCTTCAATCAGCCCCAGCATTTT.

The CDR3 DNA sequence: TGTGCCAGCTCACTAACACAGGGTTCTGGAAACACCATATATTTT. Translating it yields CASSLTQGSGNTIYF. The rearrangement uses TRBV18 and TRBJ1-3; the D gene is possibly TRBD1 (6 bases). The length of the CDR3 is 15 residues. The germline gives CDR1 KGHSH, CDR2 LQKENI. Trimming left V 4 bases short and J 1 base short, with 11 bases between.

This clone came up a few times. The sample carries other DNA sequences with the same CDR3. The chain couples TRBV2 to TRBJ1-5; D gene unclear. V was cut by 6 bases and J by 0 bases, with 9 bases left in between. There are 14 residues in the CDR3. CDR1 is SNHLY, CDR2 FYNNEI, per germline. The CDR3 DNA follows: TGTGCCAGCAGCGAACAGATTAGCAATCAGCCCCAGCATTTT. It translates to CASSEQISNQPQHF.

V usage is TRBV5-1 and J usage is TRBJ2-5, with 8 bases lining up with TRBD1. After removal of 4 bases from V and 2 bases from J, the junction contained 10 bases not matched to a gene. The CDR3 totals 16 residues. Germline CDR1 and CDR2: SGHRS and YFSETQ. The CDR3 bases are TGCGCCAGCAGCCCGGCGGGACAGGCGTTGCAAGAGACCCAGTACTTC. Protein product: CASSPAGQALQETQYF. The full variable domain, its missing parts supplied by reference TRBV5-1 and TRBJ2-5, is KAGVTQTPRYLIKTRGQQVTLSCSPISGHRSVSWYQQTPGQGLQFLFEYFSETQRNKGNFPGRFSGRQFSNSRSEMNVSTLELGDSALYLCASSPAGQALQETQYFGPGTRLLVL.

This chain connects TRBV6-5 to TRBJ2-5; 9 bases are a match to TRBD1. Trimming cost V 6 bases and J 5 bases; bases outside gene matches: 7. In germline, CDR1 is MNHEY, CDR2 SVGAGI. This CDR3 is 14 amino acids long. CDR3: CASRQGAGSETQYF. The CDR3 DNA reads as TGTGCCAGCAGACAGGGGGCGGGGTCGGAGACCCAGTACTTC.

The chain employs TRBV6-5 and TRBJ2-2, with D tentatively TRBD2 (5 bases). Germline V gene lookup returns CDR1 MNHEY and CDR2 SVGAGI. This CDR3 is 15 amino acids long. With 0 bases removed from V and 7 bases from J, the gap between germline ends came to 12 bases. The CDR3 region is CASSYSTSGIGELFF. The CDR3 region has the DNA TGTGCCAGCAGTTACTCGACCTCGGGAATCGGGGAGCTGTTTTTT.

J is TRBJ1-1 and V is TRBV5-6; 7 nucleotides agree with TRBD1. CDR3 size: 14 residues. Germline trimming cut 4 bases from V and 3 bases from J; bases unmatched to any gene: 6. Germline V lookup: CDR1 SGHDT, CDR2 YYEEEE. The CDR3 protein is CASSRRGQYTEAFF. The CDR3 DNA reads as TGTGCCAGCAGCCGACGGGGACAGTACACTGAAGCTTTCTTT.

This sequence joins TRBV3-1 (or the pseudogene TRBV3-2) and TRBJ2-4; D might be TRBD1 (6 bases). V was pared by 2 bases and J by 3 bases, with 11 bases between. CDR1 is LGHDT, CDR2 YNNKEL, per germline (reference sequence). This CDR3 is 15 amino acids long. CDR3 DNA: TGTGCCAGCAGCCAAAGGTCAGGGGTCAAAAACATTCAGTACTTC. Translated, it gives CASSQRSGVKNIQYF.

This chain links TRBV20-1 with TRBJ2-7, with TRBD1 identical over 7 bases. Per germline, CDR1 DFQATT and CDR2 SNEGSKA (reference sequence). V trimming: 3 bases; J trimming: 3 bases; junction bases outside the gene matches: 8. The CDR3 sequence is 14 residues long. The CDR3 spells CSASTGTDYYEQYF. CDR3 bases: TGCAGTGCTAGTACCGGGACAGACTACTACGAGCAGTACTTC.

The V call is TRBV24-1, the J call TRBJ2-1; 10 bases agree with TRBD2. The J segment lost 9 bases and the V segment lost 3 bases, leaving 10 bases of the junction unmatched. Germline V lookup: CDR1 KGHDR, CDR2 SFDVKD. The CDR3 is made up of 16 amino acids. CDR3 sequence: CATSDPTSGDGGEQFF. The CDR3 DNA reads as TGTGCCACCAGTGATCCTACTAGCGGGGATGGTGGTGAGCAGTTCTTC.

The rearrangement links TRBV4-1 to TRBJ2-2; 11 bases map to TRBD1. This CDR3 has 15 amino acids. The germline V gene encodes CDR1 MGHRA and CDR2 YSYEKL. The V and J ends lost 4 bases and 7 bases, in that order; junction bases with no gene match: 5. CDR3 nucleotides: TGCGCCAGCAGCCCGGACAGGGGGCTTTTCGGGGAGCTGTTTTTT. This translates into CASSPDRGLFGELFF.

The J gene is TRBJ1-2, the V gene TRBV19; D unclear. The CDR3 covers 15 residues. Germline V CDR1 and CDR2: LNHDA, SQIVND (reference sequence). The V gene lost 3 bases and the J gene lost 0 bases, with 11 bases spanning the gap. CDR3 in amino acids: CASSMKSGTNYGYTF. The CDR3 DNA is TGTGCCAGTAGTATGAAATCCGGGACTAACTATGGCTACACCTTC.

Written as DNA, the CDR3 is TGTGCCAGCAGCCAAGCAGGGGCAGAGAGATATGGCTACACCTTC. Translated: CASSQAGAERYGYTF. J is TRBJ1-2 and V is TRBV7-9; D possibly corresponds to TRBD1 (6 bases). CDR3 size: 15 residues. Germline-derived CDR1 and CDR2 are SEHNR and FQNEAQ (reference sequence). The V and J ends lost 5 bases and 5 bases respectively, with 18 bases between them.